This TCR beta chain originates from a study of a mutant IDH1 vaccine in newly diagnosed glioma. Across the whole study: Beginning 4-6 weeks after radiotherapy alone, or with temozolomide cycles, vaccination took place. Patients had received radiotherapy, temozolomide, or both previously, most receiving both. Week 47 marked visit V13, whereas week 35 marked visit V12.

Trimming removed 1 base from V and 2 bases from J, with 0 bases in between. There are 11 residues in the CDR3. The germline gives CDR1 SGHNT, CDR2 YYREEE (reference sequence). Regarding time point: week 35, safety follow-up. Doses consisted of 300 ug of mutant IDH1 20-mer peptide each, paired with topical imiquimod. Patients came in for eight vaccinations, in weeks 1, 3, 5, 7, 11, 15, 19 and 23. TCRdb's table, derived via immunoSEQ multiplex PCR, lists solely in-frame clones and lacks some. This sample carries fewer than 35,000 clones, roughly 77% of them seen once, and the ten largest clones take 15%. This clone was recorded a few times. What it recognizes is unknown. Other DNA sequences within the sample encode an identical CDR3.

This TCR was recovered from a man aged 30 to 45 with glioma. The specimen comprised PBMCs, sampled from a glioma patient whose treatment included an IDH1 peptide vaccine. This chain links TRBV5-4 with TRBJ1-1; D gene ambiguous. CDR3 sequence reads: CASSLNTEAFF. CDR3 sequence (DNA): TGTGCCAGCAGCTTGAACACTGAAGCTTTCTTT.